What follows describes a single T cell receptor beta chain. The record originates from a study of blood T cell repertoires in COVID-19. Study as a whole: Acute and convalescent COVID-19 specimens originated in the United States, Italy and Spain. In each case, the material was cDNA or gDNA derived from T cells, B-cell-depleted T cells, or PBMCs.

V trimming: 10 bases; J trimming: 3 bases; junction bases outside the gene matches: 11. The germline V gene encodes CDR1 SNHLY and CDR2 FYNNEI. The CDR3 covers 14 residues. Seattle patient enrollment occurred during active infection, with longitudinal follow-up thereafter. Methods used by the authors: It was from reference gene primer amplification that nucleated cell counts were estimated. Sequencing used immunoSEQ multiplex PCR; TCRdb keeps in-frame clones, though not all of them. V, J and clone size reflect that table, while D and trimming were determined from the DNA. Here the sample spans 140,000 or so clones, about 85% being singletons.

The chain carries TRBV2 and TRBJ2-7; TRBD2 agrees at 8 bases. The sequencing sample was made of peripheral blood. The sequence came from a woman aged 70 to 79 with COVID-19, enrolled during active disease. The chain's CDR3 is CATTPGTRDYEQYF. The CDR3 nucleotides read TGTGCCACCACCCCCGGGACTAGGGACTACGAGCAGTACTTC.